This record covers a single T cell receptor beta chain. What it binds is unknown. TCRdb's table, derived via immunoSEQ multiplex PCR, lists solely in-frame clones and lacks some. The top ten hold around 2.7% of the sample, which has roughly 26,000 clones, 88% seen once. The germline V gene has CDR1 SGHDT and CDR2 YYEEEE. The CDR3 is 16 residues long. Trimming removed 4 bases from V and 0 bases from J, with 13 bases in between. The entry originates in a study of T cell responses to AZD1222 COVID-19 vaccine. Study-wide points: The donor cohort was predominantly white British with a female majority, and clonal diversity may have been underestimated.

The material was peripheral blood, obtained 28 days after the second AZD1222 dose. This sequence originates from an adult who received the AZD1222 COVID-19 vaccine. This chain connects TRBV5-6 to TRBJ1-4, with a tentative D call TRBD1 (5 bases). The CDR3: CASSLGGVTTNEKLFF. In DNA form, the CDR3 reads TGTGCCAGCAGCCTGGGAGGGGTTACAACTAATGAAAAACTGTTTTTT.